These 32 T cell receptor beta chains share one sample of origin, sequenced in a study of CD8 T cells in ankylosing spondylitis. Study-level points and caveats: Ankylosing spondylitis blood appeared to be characterized by a TCR beta motif of eight or nine highly homologous variants.

TCRdb analysed the 5' RACE reads with MiXCR anew, one entry per CDR3 protein. The data hold fewer than 750,000 distinct CDR3 sequences, with over 15% observed a single time. No antigen is known for these receptors. The sequencing sample was made of blood, either unsorted or a sorted T cell fraction (not recorded which). The receptors originated from a male donor with ankylosing spondylitis.

This clonotype has only a few counts. The J gene is TRBJ1-4, the V gene TRBV5-1, with D perhaps TRBD1 (6 bases). Deletions cut 4 bases from V and 4 bases from J, with 17 bases between. Germline CDR1 SGHRS, CDR2 YFSETQ. The CDR3 runs to 16 residues. The CDR3 DNA sequence: TGCGCCAGCAGCCCCCGCCGGACAGCAGATAATGAAAAACTGTTTTTT. Its protein is CASSPRRTADNEKLFF.

This clonotype was seen ten or more times. This rearrangement joins TRBV12-3 or TRBV12-4 to TRBJ1-1, with D hard to call. The V gene lost 5 bases and the J gene lost 0 bases, with 7 bases spanning the gap. The CDR3 has 13 residues. The CDR3 sequence is CASSPMLNTEAFF. CDR3 nucleotides: TGTGCCAGCAGTCCCATGTTGAACACTGAAGCTTTCTTT.

The table lists this clonotype with a few counts. The J gene is TRBJ2-7, the V gene TRBV12-3 or TRBV12-4; D is unclear. Trimming shortened V by 1 base and J by 6 bases, and 10 bases separated the two germline ends. The CDR3 is 13 residues long. CDR3: CASSLGVGSEQYF. In DNA, the CDR3 is TGTGCCAGCAGTTTAGGTGTGGGCAGCGAGCAGTACTTC.

This chain uses TRBV9 with TRBJ2-3; 9 bases are shared with TRBD2. The V segment lost 0 bases and the J segment 3 bases; nucleotides outside the gene matches: 5. The CDR3 has 16 residues. Germline V gives CDR1 SGDLS, CDR2 YYNGEE. The CDR3 is CASSVEASGVTDTQYF. The CDR3 DNA follows: TGTGCCAGCAGCGTAGAGGCTAGCGGGGTTACAGATACGCAGTATTTT.

This clonotype was seen more than once but under ten times. The chain combines TRBV20-1 with TRBJ2-2; no reliable D call. V lost 6 bases, J lost 5 bases, and 16 bases lay in between. The CDR3 contains 14 residues. Germline V lookup: CDR1 DFQATT, CDR2 SNEGSKA (reference sequence). CDR3 nucleotide sequence: TGCAGTGCCCCGTCAGTTTTTTTTACCGGGGAGCTGTTTTTT. Translating it yields CSAPSVFFTGELFF.

This clonotype was picked up a small number of times. This rearrangement joins TRBV4-1 to TRBJ2-1, with TRBD2 matching 7 bases. The CDR3 has 16 residues. The J segment lost 0 bases and the V segment lost 4 bases, leaving 6 bases of the junction unmatched. From germline, CDR1 is MGHRA and CDR2 YSYEKL. The CDR3 DNA reads as TGCGCCAGCAGCCCGACTAGCTCGGACTCCTACAATGAGCAGTTCTTC. Translated, it gives CASSPTSSDSYNEQFF.

This clonotype was seen at least ten times. V gene TRBV9 combines with J gene TRBJ2-2, with TRBD2 as a possible D gene (6 bases). The CDR3 totals 15 residues. The germline V and J ends were trimmed by 6 bases and 3 bases, with 15 bases remaining between them. Germline V lookup: CDR1 SGDLS, CDR2 YYNGEE. This CDR3 is CASTPRGSYTGELFF. CDR3 DNA: TGTGCCAGCACCCCCCGGGGGTCGTACACCGGGGAGCTGTTTTTT. The full variable domain, its missing parts supplied by reference TRBV9 and TRBJ2-2, is DSGVTQTPKHLITATGQRVTLRCSPRSGDLSVYWYQQSLDQGLQFLIQYYNGEERAKGNILERFSAQQFPDLHSELNLSSLELGDSALYFCASTPRGSYTGELFFGEGSRLTVL.

This clonotype has at least ten counts. This chain links TRBV29-1 with TRBJ1-5; 9 bases agree with TRBD1. J was trimmed by 3 bases and V by 6 bases; bases with no gene match: 6. Germline-derived CDR1 and CDR2 are SQVTM and ANQGSEA. CDR3 length equals 14 residues. The chain's CDR3 is CSVVTGGFNQPQHF. The CDR3 DNA reads as TGCAGCGTGGTGACAGGGGGATTCAATCAGCCCCAGCATTTT.

There are a few counts of this clonotype. V usage is TRBV29-1 and J usage is TRBJ1-2; D unclear. Germline CDR1 SQVTM, CDR2 ANQGSEA. V was clipped by 8 bases and J by 3 bases, with 10 bases between them. The CDR3 runs 11 residues. The CDR3 is CSLWTDYGYTF. The CDR3 coding sequence is TGCAGCTTATGGACGGACTATGGCTACACCTTC.

In this sample, this clonotype turned up a few times. J is TRBJ2-3 and V is TRBV28; TRBD2 aligns across 11 bases. V gave up 10 bases and J gave up 5 bases; unmatched junction bases: 8. CDR3 length: 14 residues. Germline CDR1 MDHEN, CDR2 SYDVKM. The CDR3 here is CAIDSGRAVDTQYF. The CDR3 nucleotides are TGTGCCATAGATAGCGGGAGGGCAGTAGATACGCAGTATTTT.

The chain joins TRBV6-1 to TRBJ2-2, with a weak D call TRBD1 (7 bases). The V and J ends lost 6 bases and 6 bases respectively, with 17 bases between them. Germline assignment: CDR1 MNHNS and CDR2 SASEGT. The CDR3 length is 15 residues. CDR3 in DNA: TGTGCCAGCAGAAGGGACAGAAGGGAGGCCGGGGAGCTGTTTTTT. Translation: CASRRDRREAGELFF.

This rearrangement joins TRBV6-2 or TRBV6-3 to TRBJ2-4, with D unresolved. V was pared by 5 bases and J by 5 bases, with 4 bases between. This CDR3 has 11 residues. Germline V gene data show CDR1 as MNHEY and CDR2 as SVGEGT. Here the CDR3 reads CASSRENIQYF. The CDR3 nucleotides read TGTGCCAGCAGTAGAGAAAACATTCAGTACTTC.

The chain's CDR3 is CASSYVMMTPYEQYF. CDR3 nucleotide sequence: TGTGCCAGCAGTTACGTTATGATGACCCCATACGAGCAGTACTTC. The rearrangement links TRBV6-2 or TRBV6-3 to TRBJ2-7; D gene ambiguous. Germline loops: CDR1 MNHEY, CDR2 SVGEGT. V was clipped by 2 bases and J by 4 bases, with 15 bases between them. The CDR3 is made up of 15 amino acids.

This sequence joins TRBV10-3 and TRBJ2-7; no clear D gene. Germline CDR1 ENHRY, CDR2 SYGVKD. The CDR3 covers 12 residues. V was cut by 2 bases and J by 4 bases, with 6 bases left in between. The CDR3 sequence is CAISEPGYEQYF. The CDR3 nucleotides are TGTGCCATCAGTGAGCCAGGATACGAGCAGTACTTC.

The genes are TRBV3-1 and TRBJ2-3; no definite D call. Trimming took 1 base from V and 2 from J, leaving 10 bases between them. Germline CDR1 reads LGHDT; CDR2 reads YNNKEL (reference sequence). The CDR3 contains 15 residues. CDR3: CASSQAVTNTDTQYF. CDR3 nucleotide sequence: TGTGCCAGCAGCCAAGCGGTCACCAACACAGATACGCAGTATTTT.

This clonotype was counted only a few times. The J gene is TRBJ2-1, the V gene TRBV15; the match to TRBD1 covers 9 bases. The CDR3 has 17 amino acids. Trimming cost V 4 bases and J 7 bases; bases outside gene matches: 14. Germline lookup yields CDR1 LNHNV and CDR2 YYDKDF (reference sequence). The CDR3 nucleotides are TGTGCCACCAGCACAAACCGCGGTGGGACAGGGTGGAATGAGCAGTTCTTC. It is translated as CATSTNRGGTGWNEQFF.

The J gene is TRBJ2-2, the V gene TRBV11-2; the D is unclear. Germline CDR1 is SGHAT and CDR2 is FQNNGV. The CDR3 spans 15 residues. Trimming left V 5 bases short and J 1 base short, with 11 bases between. The CDR3 is CASSGLGLNTGELFF. In DNA form, the CDR3 reads TGTGCCAGCAGCGGTCTAGGCCTGAACACCGGGGAGCTGTTTTTT.

The V call is TRBV3-1, the J call TRBJ1-1; possibly TRBD1 for D (5 bases). CDR1 and CDR2 from the germline V gene are LGHDT and YNNKEL (reference sequence). The CDR3 consists of 14 residues. The germline V and J ends were trimmed by 0 bases and 7 bases, with 12 bases remaining between them. The CDR3 DNA sequence: TGTGCCAGCAGCCAAGACGGGGGGGGGTTTGAAGCTTTCTTT. Protein sequence: CASSQDGGGFEAFF.

The J gene is TRBJ2-1, the V gene TRBV7-6, with 9 nucleotides matching TRBD1. Trimming cost V 1 base and J 6 bases; bases outside gene matches: 10. Germline V gene data show CDR1 as SGHVS and CDR2 as FNYEAQ. The CDR3 has 17 residues. The CDR3 reads CASSLVSRDRGFNEQFF. Written as DNA, the CDR3 is TGTGCCAGCAGCTTAGTCTCTCGCGACAGGGGGTTCAATGAGCAGTTCTTC.

The rearrangement uses TRBV12-3 or TRBV12-4 and TRBJ1-2, with D perhaps TRBD1 (5 bases). The CDR3 has 14 residues. Trimming cost V 5 bases and J 8 bases, with 18 bases left between them. This CDR3 is CASSNPPSGRGYTF. As DNA, the CDR3 is TGTGCCAGCAGTAATCCCCCCTCAGGGCGGGGCTACACCTTC.

The chain joins TRBV7-9 to TRBJ2-6; a weak D match, TRBD2 (5 bases). Trimming shortened V by 5 bases and J by 0 bases, and 14 bases separated the two germline ends. In germline, CDR1 is SEHNR, CDR2 FQNEAQ (reference sequence). The CDR3 extends over 17 amino acids. The chain's CDR3 is CASSRMVGGSGANVLTF. As DNA, the CDR3 is TGTGCCAGCAGCCGGATGGTCGGAGGCTCTGGGGCCAACGTCCTGACTTTC.

The genes are TRBV6-1 and TRBJ1-5, with D uncertain. The V gene's germline CDR1 is MNHNS and CDR2 SASEGT. Trimming took 0 bases from V and 0 from J, leaving 9 bases between them. CDR3 length equals 16 residues. CDR3 sequence reads: CASSEAPAYSNQPQHF. The CDR3 nucleotides read TGTGCCAGCAGTGAAGCGCCGGCTTATAGCAATCAGCCCCAGCATTTT.

V gene TRBV29-1 combines with J gene TRBJ2-7; possibly TRBD2 for D (6 bases). The CDR3 has 11 amino acids. Trimming removed 7 bases at V and 5 bases at J, with 12 bases between. The germline CDR1 and CDR2 sequences are SQVTM and ANQGSEA. The CDR3 nucleotides are TGCAGCGCGACTAGTTCCGACGAGCAGTACTTC. Protein sequence: CSATSSDEQYF.

The rearrangement joins TRBV6-6 to TRBJ1-2; the D is unclear. This CDR3 spans 13 amino acids. Germline lookup yields CDR1 MNHNY and CDR2 SVGAGI (reference sequence). V shed 0 bases and J shed 6 bases, with 8 bases lying between them. CDR3: CASSYSNKDGYTF. The DNA for the CDR3 is TGTGCCAGCAGTTACTCAAATAAAGATGGCTACACCTTC.

The chain joins TRBV5-1 to TRBJ2-1; tentatively, D is TRBD2 (6 bases). The CDR3 has 15 amino acids. Germline V CDR1 and CDR2: SGHRS, YFSETQ. Trimming stripped 4 bases from V and 5 bases from J, with 16 bases between. CDR3 DNA sequence: TGCGCCAGCAGCCCTTACGGGAGAACGAACAATGAGCAGTTCTTC. Protein: CASSPYGRTNNEQFF.

J is TRBJ2-1 and V is TRBV29-1, with TRBD1 as a possible D gene (8 bases). Germline V lookup: CDR1 SQVTM, CDR2 ANQGSEA. CDR3 length: 22 amino acids. Trimming pared 6 bases from V and 4 bases from J, leaving 40 bases between. The CDR3 DNA sequence: TGCAGCGTACGGGGACAATTTGAACTTTTTGACAGACAGGGGAGGGGATACAATGAGCAGTTCTTC. It is translated as CSVRGQFELFDRQGRGYNEQFF.

This clonotype was recorded a few times. V is TRBV5-5 and J is TRBJ2-5; TRBD1 aligns across 8 bases. V gave up 4 bases and J gave up 5 bases; unmatched junction bases: 13. The CDR3 has 16 amino acids. CDR1 is SGHKS, CDR2 YYEKEE, per germline (reference sequence). DNA of the CDR3: TGTGCCAGCAGCCGACCTCGACAGGGGATTTCGGAGACCCAGTACTTC. It translates to CASSRPRQGISETQYF.

This clonotype was counted at least ten times. The J gene is TRBJ2-5, the V gene TRBV5-6; 9 bases align to TRBD2. The CDR3 consists of 15 residues. J gave up 2 bases and V 4 bases, and 6 bases lay outside the gene matches. Germline V gives CDR1 SGHDT, CDR2 YYEEEE. CDR3 residues: CASSGLAGTQETQYF. The CDR3 coding sequence is TGTGCCAGCAGCGGCCTAGCGGGGACACAAGAGACCCAGTACTTC.

The V and J genes are TRBV7-8 and TRBJ2-2; 8 bases match TRBD1. The junction had 7 bases not matched to a gene; V was cut back by 5 bases and J by 2 bases. Germline-derived CDR1 and CDR2 are SGHVS and FQNEAQ. The CDR3 has 16 amino acids. The CDR3 protein is CASSPRTGLNTGELFF. The CDR3 bases are TGTGCCAGCAGCCCTCGGACAGGGCTTAACACCGGGGAGCTGTTTTTT.

There are a few counts of this clonotype. The gene calls are TRBV20-1 and TRBJ2-7; D possibly uses TRBD1 or TRBD2 (5 bases each). Trimming left V 2 bases short and J 7 bases short, with 9 bases between. The CDR3 spans 11 residues. Germline CDR1 reads DFQATT; CDR2 reads SNEGSKA (reference sequence). CDR3: CSARWGSEQYF. As DNA, the CDR3 is TGCAGTGCTAGATGGGGGAGTGAGCAGTACTTC.

V and J are TRBV5-1 and TRBJ1-2, with 10 bases that match TRBD1. Germline CDR1 and CDR2: SGHRS and YFSETQ. Trimming removed 4 bases from V and 6 bases from J; junction bases left unmatched: 6. There are 14 residues in the CDR3. This chain's CDR3 is CASSRDRGEHGYTF. The CDR3 coding sequence is TGCGCCAGCAGCCGGGACAGGGGAGAACATGGCTACACCTTC.

This clonotype was counted only a few times. CDR3 protein: CASSQDWEGEEKLFF. The CDR3 nucleotides read TGTGCCAGCAGCCAAGATTGGGAGGGCGAGGAAAAACTGTTTTTT. The chain uses TRBV4-2 and TRBJ1-4; D not resolved. There are 15 residues in the CDR3. Germline V gives CDR1 LGHNA, CDR2 YNFKEQ. The V and J ends lost 0 bases and 8 bases respectively, with 13 bases between them.